This record concerns one T cell receptor (beta chain) sequence. This clone has more than one count but fewer than ten. Its antigen is currently not known. No clone much larger than this one lies a single base away; base qualities are absent. These data come from a study of OX40 agonist ivuxolimab in advanced cancers. A note on the overall study: Ivuxolimab was a fully human IgG2 agonistic monoclonal antibody targeting the costimulatory receptor OX40 (CD134). Among the 52 dose-escalation patients, some 20 had hepatocellular carcinoma, 15 or so melanoma, 9 renal cell carcinoma and 9 head and neck cancer. Patients were allowed to have had prior anti-PD-1, anti-PD-L1 or anti-CTLA-4 therapy, and around 37% of the dose-escalation patients had previously received checkpoint inhibitors. Partial responses occurred in three dose-escalation patients: two with cutaneous melanoma and one with hepatocellular carcinoma. Intravenous ivuxolimab was administered to patients every 2 weeks at six dose levels: 0.01, 0.1, 0.3, 1.5, 3 and 10 mg/kg. The paper reports the monotherapy dose-escalation portion (N of about 54 patients) of the phase I ivuxolimab trial. The dose-escalation cohort was about 83% male with a mean age of approximately 60 years, ranging from roughly 23 to 90. The purpose of peripheral TCRbeta sequencing was to test whether ivuxolimab changed TCR sequence diversity and led to clonal T-cell expansion.

Study-wide conclusions, independent of this receptor: In partial responders in the 0.1-3.0 mg/kg groups, normalized peripheral clonal expansion was found to be among the lowest, especially among CD8+ T cells. Clonal expansion of both CD4+ and CD8+ blood T cells was observed from baseline to week 6 at doses 0.1 to 3.0 mg/kg. The antigen specificity of the peripheral T cells that underwent clonal expansion was not determined. Low levels of normalized T-cell clonal expansion were also shown by some nonresponding patients. After ivuxolimab, expanded clones were on average more numerous among CD8+ T cells than among CD4+ T cells.

The trial excluded patients who had a history of autoimmune disease or who were on systemic immunosuppression. Peripheral blood for TCR sequencing was collected from all dose cohorts at baseline, on cycle 4 day 1, and on cycle 7 day 1. Samples came from an open-label, multicenter, first-in-human phase I dose-escalation trial of ivuxolimab. The trial enrolled adults with locally advanced or metastatic head and neck squamous cell, hepatocellular, melanoma or renal cell carcinoma. Before TCR sequencing, CD4+ T cells and CD8+ T cells were sorted from peripheral blood as separate populations. To sequence the TCRbeta CDR3 region, genomic DNA was isolated from the sorted cells. TCRbeta CDR3 regions were sequenced using the immunoSEQ Assay. In its TCRdb copy, this immuneACCESS table keeps in-frame sequences only and misses some clones. Where compared with another copy, unresolved V genes explain less than half of these, and the others have no known cause. This sample comprises 90,000 to 150,000 clones, 85% to 90% of them detected only once. Around 0.55% of the sample goes to the ten largest clones.

The CDR3 numbers 12 residues from cysteine through phenylalanine. CDR3 DNA only is kept here, 36 bases in frame from base 1. Looking up the germline V gene yields CDR1 SGHTA and CDR2 FQGNSA. V drops 1 base and J drops 5 bases, leaving 3 bases in between. The source of this sequence is an adult with an advanced solid tumor such as melanoma, head and neck, liver or kidney cancer. This material consisted of CD4+ or CD8+ T cells sorted from blood, taken in a trial of the OX40 agonist ivuxolimab. The chain employs TRBV7-2 and TRBJ1-5; confidence is insufficient to name the D gene. The nucleotides are TGTGCCAGCAGCTTAGAGGATCAGCCCCAGCATTTT. Translated, this is CASSLEDQPQHF. The full variable domain, with segments outside the CDR3 supplied by the reference TRBV7-2 and TRBJ1-5 proteins, appears as GAGVSQSPSNKVTEKGKDVELRCDPISGHTALYWYRQSLGQGLEFLIYFQGNSAPDKSGLPSDRFSAERTGGSVSTLTIQRTQQEDSAVYLCASSLEDQPQHFGDGTRLSIL.